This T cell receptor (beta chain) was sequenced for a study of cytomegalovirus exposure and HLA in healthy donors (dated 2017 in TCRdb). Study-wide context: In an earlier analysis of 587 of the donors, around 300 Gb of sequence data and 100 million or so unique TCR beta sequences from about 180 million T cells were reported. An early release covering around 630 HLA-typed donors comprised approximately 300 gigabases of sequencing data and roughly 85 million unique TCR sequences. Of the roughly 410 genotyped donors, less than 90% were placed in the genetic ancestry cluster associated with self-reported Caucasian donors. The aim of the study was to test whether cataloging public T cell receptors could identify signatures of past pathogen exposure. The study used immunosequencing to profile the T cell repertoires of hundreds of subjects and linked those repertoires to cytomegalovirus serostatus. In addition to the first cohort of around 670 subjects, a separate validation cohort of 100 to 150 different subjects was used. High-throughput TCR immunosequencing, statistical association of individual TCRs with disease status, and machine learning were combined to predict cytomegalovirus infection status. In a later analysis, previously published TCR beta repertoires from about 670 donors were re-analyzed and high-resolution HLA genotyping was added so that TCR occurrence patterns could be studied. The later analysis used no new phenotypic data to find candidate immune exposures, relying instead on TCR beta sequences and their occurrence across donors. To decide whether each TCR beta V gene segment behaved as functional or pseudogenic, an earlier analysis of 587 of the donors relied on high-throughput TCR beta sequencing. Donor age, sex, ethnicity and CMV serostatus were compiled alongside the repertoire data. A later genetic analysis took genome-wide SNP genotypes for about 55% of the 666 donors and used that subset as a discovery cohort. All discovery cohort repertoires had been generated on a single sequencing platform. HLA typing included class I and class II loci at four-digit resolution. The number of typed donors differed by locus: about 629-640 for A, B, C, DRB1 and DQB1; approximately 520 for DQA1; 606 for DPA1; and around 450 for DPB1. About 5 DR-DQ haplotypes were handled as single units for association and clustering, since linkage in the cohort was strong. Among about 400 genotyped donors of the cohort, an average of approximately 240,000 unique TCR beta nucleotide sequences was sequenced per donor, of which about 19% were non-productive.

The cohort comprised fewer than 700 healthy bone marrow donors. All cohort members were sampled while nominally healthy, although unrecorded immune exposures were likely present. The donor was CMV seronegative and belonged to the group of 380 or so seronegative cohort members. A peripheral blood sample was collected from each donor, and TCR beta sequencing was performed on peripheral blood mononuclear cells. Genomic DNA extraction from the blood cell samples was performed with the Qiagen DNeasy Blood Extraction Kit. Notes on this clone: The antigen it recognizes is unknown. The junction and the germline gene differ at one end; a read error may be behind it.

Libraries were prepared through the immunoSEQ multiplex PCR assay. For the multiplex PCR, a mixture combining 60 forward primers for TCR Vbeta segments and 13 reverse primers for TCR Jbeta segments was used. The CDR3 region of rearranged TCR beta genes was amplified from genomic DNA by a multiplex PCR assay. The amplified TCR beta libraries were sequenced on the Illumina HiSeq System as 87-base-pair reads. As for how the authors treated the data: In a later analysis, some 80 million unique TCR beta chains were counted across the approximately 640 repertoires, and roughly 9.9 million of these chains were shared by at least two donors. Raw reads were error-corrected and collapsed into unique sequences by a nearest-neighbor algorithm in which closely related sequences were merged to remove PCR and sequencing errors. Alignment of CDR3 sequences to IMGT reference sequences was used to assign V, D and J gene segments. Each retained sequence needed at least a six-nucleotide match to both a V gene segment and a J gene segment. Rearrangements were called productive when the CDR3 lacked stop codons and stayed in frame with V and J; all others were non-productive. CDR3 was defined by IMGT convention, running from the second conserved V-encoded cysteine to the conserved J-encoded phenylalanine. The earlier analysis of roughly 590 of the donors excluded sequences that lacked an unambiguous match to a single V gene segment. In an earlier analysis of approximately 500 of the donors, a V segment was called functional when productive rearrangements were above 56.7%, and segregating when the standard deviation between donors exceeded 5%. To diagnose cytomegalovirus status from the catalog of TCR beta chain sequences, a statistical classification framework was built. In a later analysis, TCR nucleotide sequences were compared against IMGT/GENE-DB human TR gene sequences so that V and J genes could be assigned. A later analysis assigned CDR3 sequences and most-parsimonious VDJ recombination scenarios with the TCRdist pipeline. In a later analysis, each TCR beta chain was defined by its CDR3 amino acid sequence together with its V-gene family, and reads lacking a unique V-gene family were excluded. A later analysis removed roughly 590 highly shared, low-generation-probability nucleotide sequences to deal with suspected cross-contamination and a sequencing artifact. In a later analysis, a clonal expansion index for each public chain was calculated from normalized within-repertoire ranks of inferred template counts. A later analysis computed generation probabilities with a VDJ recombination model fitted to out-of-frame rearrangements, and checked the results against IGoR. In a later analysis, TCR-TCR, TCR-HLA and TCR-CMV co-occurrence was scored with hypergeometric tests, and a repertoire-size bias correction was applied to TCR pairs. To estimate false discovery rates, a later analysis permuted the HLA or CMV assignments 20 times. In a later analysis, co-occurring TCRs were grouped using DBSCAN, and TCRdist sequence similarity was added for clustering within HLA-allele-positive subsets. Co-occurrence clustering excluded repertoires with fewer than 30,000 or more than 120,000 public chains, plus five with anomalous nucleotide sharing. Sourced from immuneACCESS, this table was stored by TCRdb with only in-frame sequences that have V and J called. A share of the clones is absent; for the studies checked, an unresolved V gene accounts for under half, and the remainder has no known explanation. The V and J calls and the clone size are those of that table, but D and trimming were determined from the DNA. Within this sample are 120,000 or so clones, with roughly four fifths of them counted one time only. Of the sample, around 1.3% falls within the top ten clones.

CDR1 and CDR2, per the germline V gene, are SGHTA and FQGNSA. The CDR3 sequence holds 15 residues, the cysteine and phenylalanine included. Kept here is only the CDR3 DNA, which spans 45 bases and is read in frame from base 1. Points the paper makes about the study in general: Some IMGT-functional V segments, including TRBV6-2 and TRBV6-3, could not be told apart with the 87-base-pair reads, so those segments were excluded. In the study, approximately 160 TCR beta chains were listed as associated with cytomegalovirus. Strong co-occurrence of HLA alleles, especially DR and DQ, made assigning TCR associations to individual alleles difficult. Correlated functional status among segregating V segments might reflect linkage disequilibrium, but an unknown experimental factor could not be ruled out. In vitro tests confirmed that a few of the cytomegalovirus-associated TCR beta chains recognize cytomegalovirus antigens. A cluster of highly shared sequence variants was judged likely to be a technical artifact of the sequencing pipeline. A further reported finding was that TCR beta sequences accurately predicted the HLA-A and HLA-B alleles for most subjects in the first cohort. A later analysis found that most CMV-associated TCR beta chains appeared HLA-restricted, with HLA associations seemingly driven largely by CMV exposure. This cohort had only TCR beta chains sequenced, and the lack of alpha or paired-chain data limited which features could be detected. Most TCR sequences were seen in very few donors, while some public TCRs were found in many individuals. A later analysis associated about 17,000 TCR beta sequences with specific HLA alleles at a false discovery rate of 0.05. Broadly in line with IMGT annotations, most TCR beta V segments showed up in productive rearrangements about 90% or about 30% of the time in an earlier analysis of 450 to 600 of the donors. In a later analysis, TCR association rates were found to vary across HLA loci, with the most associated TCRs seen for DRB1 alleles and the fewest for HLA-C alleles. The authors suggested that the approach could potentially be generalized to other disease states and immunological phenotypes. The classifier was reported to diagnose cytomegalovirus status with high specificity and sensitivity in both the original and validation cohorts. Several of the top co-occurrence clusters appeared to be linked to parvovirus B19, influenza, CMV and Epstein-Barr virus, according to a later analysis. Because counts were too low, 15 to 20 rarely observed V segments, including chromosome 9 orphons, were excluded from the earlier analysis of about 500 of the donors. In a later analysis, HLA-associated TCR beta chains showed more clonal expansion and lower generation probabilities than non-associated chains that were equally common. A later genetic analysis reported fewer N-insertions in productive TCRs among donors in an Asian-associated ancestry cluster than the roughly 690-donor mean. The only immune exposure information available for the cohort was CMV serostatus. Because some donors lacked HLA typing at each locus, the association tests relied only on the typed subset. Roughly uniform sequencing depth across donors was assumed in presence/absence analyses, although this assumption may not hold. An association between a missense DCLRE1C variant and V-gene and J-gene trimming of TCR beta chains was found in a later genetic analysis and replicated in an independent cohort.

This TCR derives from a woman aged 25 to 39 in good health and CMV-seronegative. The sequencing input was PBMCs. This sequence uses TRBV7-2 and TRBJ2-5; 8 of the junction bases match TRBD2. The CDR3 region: CASSVAGTGGETQYF. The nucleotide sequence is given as TGTGCCAGCAGCGTAGCCGGGACGGGAGGGGAGACCCAGTACTTC.